Listed here is a single T cell receptor (beta chain). Its antigen is not known. Trimming took off 0 bases at V and 3 bases at J, with 11 bases between the two ends. CDR3 size: 16 residues. Per the germline V gene, CDR1 is LNHDA and CDR2 is SQIVND (reference sequence). CD45RO-negative, CCR7-positively selected cells formed the naive CD8 fraction, excluding terminally differentiated effector memory CD45RA+ cells. All the donors were Caucasian adults who lived in Nashville, Tennessee. This sample was included in a study of shared clonotypes between healthy human individuals. In the study overall: A donor's plate count was three for CD4 naive and three for CD4 memory; CD8 naive had two and CD8 memory one.

Study conclusions and caveats: For naive CD4 cells, 4% to 5% of clonotypes were shared across a handful of donors.

The protocol was immunoSEQ multiplex PCR, while the TCRdb copy is restricted to in-frame clones and leaves out a portion. Of more than 2 million clones listed, roughly 94% are singletons. The clonotype originates from a man between 18 and 29 years old in good health. Sequences were obtained from naive CD8+ T cells sorted from blood. J is TRBJ2-2 and V is TRBV19; D gene ambiguous. DNA of the CDR3: TGTGCCAGTAGTATAGATCTATGGGCTTACACCGGGGAGCTGTTTTTT. It yields the protein CASSIDLWAYTGELFF.